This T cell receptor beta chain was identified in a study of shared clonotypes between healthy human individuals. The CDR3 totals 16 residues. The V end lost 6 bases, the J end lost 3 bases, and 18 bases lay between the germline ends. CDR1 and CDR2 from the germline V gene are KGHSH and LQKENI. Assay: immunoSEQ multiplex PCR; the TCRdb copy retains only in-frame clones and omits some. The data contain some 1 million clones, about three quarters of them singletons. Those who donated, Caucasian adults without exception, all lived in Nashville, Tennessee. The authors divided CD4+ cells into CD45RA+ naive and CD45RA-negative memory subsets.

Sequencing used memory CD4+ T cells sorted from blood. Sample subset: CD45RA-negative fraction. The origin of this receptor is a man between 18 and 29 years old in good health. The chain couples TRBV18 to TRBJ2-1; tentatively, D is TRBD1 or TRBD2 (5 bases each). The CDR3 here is CASSHGGDGFYNEQFF. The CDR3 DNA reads TGTGCCAGCTCCCATGGGGGAGACGGTTTCTACAATGAGCAGTTCTTC.